The 25 T cell receptor beta chains reported below all come from one sample, sequenced in a study of T cell changes during pregnancy in multiple sclerosis. The method was immunoSEQ multiplex PCR; TCRdb's version includes in-frame clones alone and lacks a portion of them. The top ten clones hold about 0.5% of a sample with 45,000 to 65,000 clones, nearly 95% of them seen once. This specimen was CD4+ T cells from peripheral blood mononuclear cells, taken in the third trimester of pregnancy. All receptors come from a female donor with multiple sclerosis, enrolled in a pregnancy study.

The chain has TRBV25-1 and TRBJ1-1; no clear D gene. The CDR3 has 15 residues. Trimming pared 5 bases from V and 1 base from J, leaving 14 bases between. Germline CDR1 and CDR2: MGHDK and SYGVNS. CDR3 region: CASSHRGLQNTEAFF. CDR3 DNA sequence: TGTGCCAGCAGTCACCGGGGATTACAGAACACTGAAGCTTTCTTT. Full variable domain (missing parts from reference TRBV25-1 and TRBJ1-1): EADIYQTPRYLVIGTGKKITLECSQTMGHDKMYWYQQDPGMELHLIHYSYGVNSTEKGDLSSESTVSRIRTEHFPLTLESARPSHTSQYLCASSHRGLQNTEAFFGQGTRLTVV.

This clone was counted a few times. The rearrangement joins TRBV9 to TRBJ2-3; possible D gene TRBD1, 6 bases. The germline V gene encodes CDR1 SGDLS and CDR2 YYNGEE. Trimming removed 0 bases from V and 7 bases from J, with 12 bases in between. This CDR3 is 14 amino acids long. CDR3 sequence: CASSVDTQGHTQYF. The CDR3 nucleotides read TGTGCCAGCAGCGTAGATACCCAGGGGCATACGCAGTATTTT.

The chain links TRBV2 to TRBJ1-2, with D possibly matching TRBD1 (6 bases). V dropped 8 bases and J dropped 4 bases, with 14 bases sitting between them. Germline assignment: CDR1 SNHLY and CDR2 FYNNEI. This CDR3 has 13 amino acids. CDR3 sequence: CASETGDAYGYTF. The CDR3 nucleotides are TGTGCCAGCGAGACAGGCGACGCCTATGGCTACACCTTC.

V and J are TRBV9 and TRBJ1-1; D is unclear. CDR3 length: 12 amino acids. V was trimmed by 3 bases and J by 5 bases, leaving 8 bases between them. CDR1 SGDLS and CDR2 YYNGEE come from the germline V gene. The CDR3 coding sequence is TGTGCCAGCAGCGCCGCAGGAACTGAAGCTTTCTTT. Encoded protein: CASSAAGTEAFF.

The chain is built from TRBV5-1 and TRBJ2-7; D possibly corresponds to TRBD1 (8 bases). Looked up from germline, CDR1 is SGHRS and CDR2 is YFSETQ. Trimming removed 4 bases from V and 1 base from J, with 21 bases in between. The length of the CDR3 is 17 residues. CDR3 in DNA: TGCGCCAGCAGCGTGGGGGGGGCGGGACAGGAGTCCTACGAGCAGTACTTC. It codes for CASSVGGAGQESYEQYF.

The chain combines TRBV14 with TRBJ2-1; D not resolved. The CDR3 is 15 residues long. Germline assignment: CDR1 SGHDN and CDR2 FVKESK. Deletions cut 0 bases from V and 5 bases from J, with 11 bases between. CDR3 in amino acids: CASSQDRARNNEQFF. CDR3 bases: TGTGCCAGCAGCCAAGATAGAGCGAGGAACAATGAGCAGTTCTTC.

The chain is built from TRBV29-1 and TRBJ2-1; 8 bases match TRBD1. The junction had 14 bases not matched to a gene; V was cut back by 8 bases and J by 2 bases. This CDR3 comprises 16 residues. CDR1 is SQVTM and CDR2 is ANQGSEA in the germline V gene. CDR3: CSIGVSGQAPYNEQFF. The CDR3 DNA reads TGCAGCATTGGTGTCTCGGGACAGGCTCCCTACAATGAGCAGTTCTTC.

The chain recombines TRBV9 with TRBJ1-2; TRBD1 matches at 7 bases. Germline V lookup: CDR1 SGDLS, CDR2 YYNGEE. V trimming: 4 bases; J trimming: 0 bases; junction bases outside the gene matches: 15. CDR3 length equals 18 residues. The DNA for the CDR3 is TGTGCCAGCAGCCCAAGGTGGACCCAGGGGGAATCTAACTATGGCTACACCTTC. As protein: CASSPRWTQGESNYGYTF.

The chain uses TRBV2 and TRBJ1-2; the D is unclear. The CDR3 length is 13 residues. CDR1 and CDR2 (germline): SNHLY, FYNNEI. V was trimmed by 6 bases and J by 4 bases, leaving 12 bases between them. The CDR3 DNA follows: TGTGCCAGCAGGGAGGACGGGAGCTATGGCTACACCTTC. Encoded protein: CASREDGSYGYTF. Together with reference TRBV2 and TRBJ1-2, the CDR3 gives the full variable domain: EPEVTQTPSHQVTQMGQEVILRCVPISNHLYFYWYRQILGQKVEFLVSFYNNEISEKSEIFDDQFSVERPDGSNFTLKIRSTKLEDSAMYFCASREDGSYGYTFGSGTRLTVV.

This clone was seen a handful of times. The chain is built from TRBV6-5 and TRBJ2-2; 10 bases agree with TRBD1. This CDR3 is built from 15 residues. The ends lost 7 bases at V and 3 bases at J; junction bases unmatched: 5. Germline V gene sequence: CDR1 MNHEY, CDR2 SVGAGI. The CDR3 loop reads CASNPGTGDTGELFF. For the CDR3, the DNA is TGTGCCAGCAACCCCGGGACAGGGGACACCGGGGAGCTGTTTTTT.

The chain carries TRBV7-6 and TRBJ2-2; TRBD1 aligns across 10 bases. CDR3 size: 16 residues. The germline CDR1 and CDR2 sequences are SGHVS and FNYEAQ. Germline trimming cut 5 bases from V and 5 bases from J; bases unmatched to any gene: 8. CDR3 nucleotides: TGTGCCAGCAGCGAATCGACAGGGGGCTGGACCGGGGAGCTGTTTTTT. It encodes CASSESTGGWTGELFF.

This rearrangement joins TRBV5-1 to TRBJ2-1; TRBD2 aligns across 8 bases. The CDR3 is made up of 16 amino acids. V trimming: 4 bases; J trimming: 3 bases; junction bases outside the gene matches: 9. Germline-derived CDR1 and CDR2 are SGHRS and YFSETQ. The CDR3 nucleotides read TGCGCCAGCAGCCCCCCCTTCGCGGGGGGCTACAATGAGCAGTTCTTC. This codes for CASSPPFAGGYNEQFF.

The gene calls are TRBV5-4 and TRBJ1-2; D gene ambiguous. Germline lookup yields CDR1 SGHNT and CDR2 YYREEE (reference sequence). The CDR3 is 13 residues long. V was trimmed by 4 bases and J by 4 bases, leaving 11 bases between them. The CDR3, as DNA: TGTGCCAGCAGCATCTTGAGTTCCTATGGCTACACCTTC. It specifies CASSILSSYGYTF.

The chain carries TRBV18 and TRBJ1-6; no clear D. Trimming took 0 bases from V and 10 from J, leaving 13 bases between them. Germline V gene data show CDR1 as KGHSH and CDR2 as LQKENI. This CDR3 contains 15 residues. CDR3 coding DNA: TGTGCCAGCTCACCACCAAGACTCGCCGGCTCACCCCTCCACTTT. It yields the protein CASSPPRLAGSPLHF.

This chain uses TRBV21-1 with TRBJ1-6. TRBV21-1 is a pseudogene locus. The CDR3 has 15 amino acids. CDR3 sequence: CASSKDAGMGSPLHF. The CDR3 coding sequence is TGTGCCAGCAGCAAGGACGCGGGGATGGGGTCACCCCTCCACTTT.

This clone showed up just once. The genes are TRBV6-4 and TRBJ2-1, with D possibly TRBD1 on 6 matching bases. Germline V lookup: CDR1 MRHNA, CDR2 SNTAGT. The CDR3 runs to 14 residues. V was shortened by 6 bases and J by 5 bases, with 14 bases between the two germline ends. The CDR3 sequence: CASSLLHRDNEQFF. The CDR3 region has the DNA TGTGCCAGCAGCCTGCTCCACAGGGACAATGAGCAGTTCTTC.

The chain carries TRBV18 and TRBJ2-6, with D possibly matching TRBD1 (6 bases). Germline loops: CDR1 KGHSH, CDR2 LQKENI. Trimming stripped 3 bases from V and 2 bases from J, with 17 bases between. The CDR3 is made up of 18 amino acids. This chain's CDR3 is CASSPADRPPPGANVLTF. In DNA, the CDR3 is TGTGCCAGCTCACCTGCCGACAGGCCCCCTCCTGGGGCCAACGTCCTGACTTTC.

The rearrangement links TRBV25-1 to TRBJ1-1; no clear D. CDR1 is MGHDK and CDR2 is SYGVNS in the germline V gene. CDR3 length equals 14 residues. Trimming pared 1 base from V and 1 base from J, leaving 7 bases between. The CDR3 DNA reads TGTGCCAGCAGTGAATTTGAGGAGAACACTGAAGCTTTCTTT. Amino acid sequence: CASSEFEENTEAFF.

The chain combines TRBV6-5 with TRBJ1-1; unclear D gene. The germline gives CDR1 MNHEY, CDR2 SVGAGI. V lost 1 base, J lost 5 bases, and 11 bases lay in between. This CDR3 contains 14 residues. The CDR3 loop is CASSYFRQTTEAFF. CDR3 coding DNA: TGTGCCAGCAGTTACTTTAGGCAGACAACTGAAGCTTTCTTT.

Only one count was recorded for this clone. This chain links TRBV27 with TRBJ1-3; the match to TRBD1 covers 7 bases. From germline, CDR1 is MNHEY and CDR2 SMNVEV (reference sequence). J was trimmed by 4 bases and V by 5 bases; bases with no gene match: 8. This CDR3 has 15 residues. The CDR3 sequence: CASSPETGLGNTIYF. CDR3 coding DNA: TGTGCCAGCAGTCCCGAGACAGGGTTGGGAAACACCATATATTTT.

V and J are TRBV7-2 and TRBJ2-7, with TRBD1 matching 7 bases. Germline assignment: CDR1 SGHTA and CDR2 FQGNSA. The CDR3 contains 14 residues. With V trimmed by 2 bases and J by 3 bases, 4 bases remained unmatched. The chain's CDR3 is CASSLNRGSYEQYF. In nucleotides, the CDR3 is TGTGCCAGCAGCTTAAACAGGGGTAGCTACGAGCAGTACTTC.

This chain uses TRBV7-2 with TRBJ2-7; D unclear. The CDR3 consists of 13 residues. Deletions cut 5 bases from V and 4 bases from J, with 12 bases between. Germline CDR1 and CDR2: SGHTA and FQGNSA. The chain's CDR3 is CASSVDGVYEQYF. DNA of the CDR3: TGTGCCAGCAGCGTAGATGGAGTTTACGAGCAGTACTTC. The full variable domain, its missing parts supplied by reference TRBV7-2 and TRBJ2-7, is GAGVSQSPSNKVTEKGKDVELRCDPISGHTALYWYRQSLGQGLEFLIYFQGNSAPDKSGLPSDRFSAERTGGSVSTLTIQRTQQEDSAVYLCASSVDGVYEQYFGPGTRLTVT.

This chain connects TRBV5-1 to TRBJ2-1; weak D call: TRBD2 (6 bases). V lost 4 bases and J lost 6, with 11 bases in between. The CDR3 spans 13 residues. The germline CDR1 and CDR2 sequences are SGHRS and YFSETQ. The CDR3 sequence is CASSLAGPNEQFF. The CDR3 DNA reads as TGCGCCAGCAGCCTCGCGGGACCCAATGAGCAGTTCTTC.

V usage is TRBV25-1 and J usage is TRBJ1-2; possible D gene TRBD1, 5 bases. V dropped 5 bases and J dropped 11 bases, with 12 bases sitting between them. Looked up from germline, CDR1 is MGHDK and CDR2 is SYGVNS. CDR3 size: 11 residues. CDR3 loop: CASSRDSSYTF. The CDR3 nucleotides read TGTGCCAGCAGTCGGGACTCCTCATACACCTTC.

The chain couples TRBV5-5 to TRBJ2-7, with D perhaps matching TRBD1 (6 bases). There are 16 residues in the CDR3. Germline V gene lookup returns CDR1 SGHKS and CDR2 YYEKEE (reference sequence). V shed 4 bases and J shed 0 bases, with 17 bases lying between them. Written as DNA, the CDR3 is TGTGCCAGCAGCCTGAACAGGGCCCTAGACTCCTACGAGCAGTACTTC. This codes for CASSLNRALDSYEQYF.